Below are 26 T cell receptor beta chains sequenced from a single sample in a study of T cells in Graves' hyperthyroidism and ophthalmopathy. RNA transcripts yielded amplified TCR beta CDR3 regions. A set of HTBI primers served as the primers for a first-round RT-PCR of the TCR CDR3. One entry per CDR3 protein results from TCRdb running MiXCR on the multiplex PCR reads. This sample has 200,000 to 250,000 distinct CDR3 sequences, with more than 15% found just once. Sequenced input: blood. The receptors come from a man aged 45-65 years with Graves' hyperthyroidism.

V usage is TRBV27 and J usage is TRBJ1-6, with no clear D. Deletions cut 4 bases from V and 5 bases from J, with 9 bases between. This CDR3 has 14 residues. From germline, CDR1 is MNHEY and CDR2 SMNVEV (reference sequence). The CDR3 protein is CASSSGFDNSPLHF. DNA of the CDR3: TGTGCCAGCAGTTCGGGATTTGATAATTCACCCCTCCACTTT.

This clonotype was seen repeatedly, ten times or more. CDR3 sequence reads: CASSTGSVNEQFF. In DNA form, the CDR3 reads TGTGCCAGCAGTACAGGGTCCGTCAATGAGCAGTTCTTC. V usage is TRBV27 and J usage is TRBJ2-1; perhaps TRBD1 as D (6 bases). With 5 bases removed from V and 6 bases from J, the gap between germline ends came to 11 bases. Germline CDR1 MNHEY, CDR2 SMNVEV (reference sequence). CDR3 length equals 13 residues.

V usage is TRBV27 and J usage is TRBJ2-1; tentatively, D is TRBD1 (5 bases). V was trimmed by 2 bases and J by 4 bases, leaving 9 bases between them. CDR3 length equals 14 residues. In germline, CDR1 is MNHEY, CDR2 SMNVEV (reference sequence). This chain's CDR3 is CASSLRAGYNEQFF. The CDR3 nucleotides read TGTGCCAGCAGTTTAAGGGCAGGGTACAATGAGCAGTTCTTC.

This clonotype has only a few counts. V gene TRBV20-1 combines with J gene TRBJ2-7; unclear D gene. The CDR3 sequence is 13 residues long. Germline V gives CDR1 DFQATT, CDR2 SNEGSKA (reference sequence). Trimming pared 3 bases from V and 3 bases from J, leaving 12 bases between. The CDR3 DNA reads TGCAGTGCTAGGACCGGGTCCAACTACGAGCAGTACTTC. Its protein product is CSARTGSNYEQYF.

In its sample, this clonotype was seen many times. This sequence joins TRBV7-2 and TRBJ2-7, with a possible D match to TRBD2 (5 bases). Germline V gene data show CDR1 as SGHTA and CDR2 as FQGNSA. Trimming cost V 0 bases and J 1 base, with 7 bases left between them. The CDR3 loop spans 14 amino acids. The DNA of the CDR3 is TGTGCCAGCAGCTTAGCTAGCGCTTCCTACGAGCAGTACTTC. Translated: CASSLASASYEQYF.

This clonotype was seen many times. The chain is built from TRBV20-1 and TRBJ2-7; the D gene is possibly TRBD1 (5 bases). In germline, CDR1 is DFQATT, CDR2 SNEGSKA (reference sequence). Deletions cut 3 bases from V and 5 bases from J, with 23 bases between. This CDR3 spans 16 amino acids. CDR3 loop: CSASLQGAGYNNEQYF. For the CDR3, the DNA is TGCAGTGCTAGTCTCCAAGGGGCAGGGTATAATAACGAGCAGTACTTC.

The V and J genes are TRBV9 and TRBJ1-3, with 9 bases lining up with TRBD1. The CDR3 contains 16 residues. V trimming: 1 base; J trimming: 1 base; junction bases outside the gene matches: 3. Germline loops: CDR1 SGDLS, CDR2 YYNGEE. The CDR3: CASSVTGQGSGNTIYF. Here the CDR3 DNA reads TGTGCCAGCAGCGTAACCGGACAGGGGTCTGGAAACACCATATATTTT.

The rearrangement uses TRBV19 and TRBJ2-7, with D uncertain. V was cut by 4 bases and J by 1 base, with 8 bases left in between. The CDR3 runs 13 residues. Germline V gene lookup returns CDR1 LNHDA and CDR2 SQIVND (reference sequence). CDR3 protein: CASSNGASYEQYF. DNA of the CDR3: TGTGCCAGTAGTAACGGAGCATCCTACGAGCAGTACTTC. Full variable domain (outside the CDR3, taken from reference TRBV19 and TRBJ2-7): DGGITQSPKYLFRKEGQNVTLSCEQNLNHDAMYWYRQDPGQGLRLIYYSQIVNDFQKGDIAEGYSVSREKKESFPLTVTSAQKNPTAFYLCASSNGASYEQYFGPGTRLTVT.

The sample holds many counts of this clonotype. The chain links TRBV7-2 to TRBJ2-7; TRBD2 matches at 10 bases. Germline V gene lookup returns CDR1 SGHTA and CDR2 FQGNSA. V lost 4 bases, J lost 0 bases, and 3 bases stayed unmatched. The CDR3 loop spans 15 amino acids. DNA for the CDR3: TGTGCCAGCAGCTATGGACTAGCGGCCTCCTACGAGCAGTACTTC. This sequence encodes CASSYGLAASYEQYF.

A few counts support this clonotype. DNA of the CDR3: TGTGCCAGCACCCCGCTGAGGGGGGACGAAACCTACAATGAGCAGTTCTTC. Translated, it gives CASTPLRGDETYNEQFF. V gene TRBV5-4 combines with J gene TRBJ2-1; D might be TRBD1 or TRBD2, each matching 6 bases. The CDR3 is 17 amino acids. Germline V gene data show CDR1 as SGHNT and CDR2 as YYREEE (reference sequence). V shed 6 bases and J shed 2 bases, with 21 bases lying between them.

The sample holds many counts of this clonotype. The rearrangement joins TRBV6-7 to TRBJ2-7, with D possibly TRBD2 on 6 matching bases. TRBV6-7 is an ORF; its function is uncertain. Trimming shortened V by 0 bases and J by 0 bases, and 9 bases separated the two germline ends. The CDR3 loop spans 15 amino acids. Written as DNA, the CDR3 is TGTGCCAGCAGTTACTCTCGGGGGAGCTCCTACGAGCAGTACTTC. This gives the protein CASSYSRGSSYEQYF.

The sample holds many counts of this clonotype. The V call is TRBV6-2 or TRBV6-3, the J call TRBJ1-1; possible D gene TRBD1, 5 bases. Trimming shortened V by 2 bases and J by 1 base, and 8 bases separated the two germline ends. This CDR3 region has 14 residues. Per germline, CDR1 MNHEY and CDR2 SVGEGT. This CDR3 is CASSYGHSNTEAFF. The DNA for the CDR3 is TGTGCCAGCAGTTACGGACATTCGAACACTGAAGCTTTCTTT.

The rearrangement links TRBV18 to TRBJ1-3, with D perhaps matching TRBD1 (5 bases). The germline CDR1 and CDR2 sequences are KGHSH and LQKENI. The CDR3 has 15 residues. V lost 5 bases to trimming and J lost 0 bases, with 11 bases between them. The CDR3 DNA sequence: TGTGCCAGCTCAAGTTACAGGTCCTCTGGAAACACCATATATTTT. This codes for CASSSYRSSGNTIYF.

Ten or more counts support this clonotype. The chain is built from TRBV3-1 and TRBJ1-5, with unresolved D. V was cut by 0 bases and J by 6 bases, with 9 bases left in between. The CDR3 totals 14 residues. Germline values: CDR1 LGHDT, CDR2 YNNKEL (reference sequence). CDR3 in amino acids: CASSQDVGGQPQHF. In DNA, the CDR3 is TGTGCCAGCAGCCAAGATGTAGGAGGTCAGCCCCAGCATTTT. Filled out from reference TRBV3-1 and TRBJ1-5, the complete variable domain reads DTAVSQTPKYLVTQMGNDKSIKCEQNLGHDTMYWYKQDSKKFLKIMFSYNNKELIINETVPNRFSPKSPDKAHLNLHINSLELGDSAVYFCASSQDVGGQPQHFGDGTRLSIL.

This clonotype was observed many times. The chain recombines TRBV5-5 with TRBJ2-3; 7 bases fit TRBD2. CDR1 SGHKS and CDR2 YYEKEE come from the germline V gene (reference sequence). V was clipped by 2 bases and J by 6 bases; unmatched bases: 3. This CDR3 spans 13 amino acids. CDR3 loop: CASSFREEDTQYF. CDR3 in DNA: TGTGCCAGCAGCTTCCGGGAGGAGGATACGCAGTATTTT.

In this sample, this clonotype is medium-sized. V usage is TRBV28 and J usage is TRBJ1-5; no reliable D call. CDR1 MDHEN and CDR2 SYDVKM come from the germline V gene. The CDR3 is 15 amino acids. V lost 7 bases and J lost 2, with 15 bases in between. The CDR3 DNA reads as TGTGCCAGCACCTTCCCCCGGATAGGCAATCAGCCCCAGCATTTT. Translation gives CASTFPRIGNQPQHF.

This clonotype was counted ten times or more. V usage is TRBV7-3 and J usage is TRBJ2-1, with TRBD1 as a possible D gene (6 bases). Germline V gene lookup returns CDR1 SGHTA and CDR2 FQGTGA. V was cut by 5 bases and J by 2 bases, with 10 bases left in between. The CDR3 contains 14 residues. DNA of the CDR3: TGTGCCAGCAGCCCGGACAGAACCTACAATGAGCAGTTCTTC. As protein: CASSPDRTYNEQFF.

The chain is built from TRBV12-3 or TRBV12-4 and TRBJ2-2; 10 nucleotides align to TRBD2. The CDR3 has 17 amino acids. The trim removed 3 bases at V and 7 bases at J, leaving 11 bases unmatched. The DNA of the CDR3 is TGTGCCAGCAGTTTCAGCAAGCTAGCGGGAGAGGTCGGGGAGCTGTTTTTT. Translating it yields CASSFSKLAGEVGELFF.

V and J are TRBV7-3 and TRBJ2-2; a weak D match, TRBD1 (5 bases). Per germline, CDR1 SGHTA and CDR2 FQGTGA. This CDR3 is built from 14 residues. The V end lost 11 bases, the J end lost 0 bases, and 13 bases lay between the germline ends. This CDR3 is CASKRGSNTGELFF. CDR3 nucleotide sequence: TGTGCCTCCAAAAGGGGATCGAACACCGGGGAGCTGTTTTTT.

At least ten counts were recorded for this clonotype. DNA for the CDR3: TGTGCCAGCAGCTTAGGAGGGAGAGGAACCGGGGAGCTGTTTTTT. Translation: CASSLGGRGTGELFF. The V gene is TRBV11-2, the J gene TRBJ2-2, with D perhaps TRBD2 (5 bases). This CDR3 has 15 amino acids. Germline V CDR1 and CDR2: SGHAT, FQNNGV. V lost 1 base and J 5 bases, leaving 11 bases between the germline ends.

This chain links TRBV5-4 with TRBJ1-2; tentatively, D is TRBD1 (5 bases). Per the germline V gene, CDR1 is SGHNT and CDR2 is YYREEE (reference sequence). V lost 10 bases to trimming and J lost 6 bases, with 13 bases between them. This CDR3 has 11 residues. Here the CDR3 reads CASLQGNGYTF. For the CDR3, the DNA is TGTGCCTCCCTGCAGGGAAATGGCTACACCTTC.

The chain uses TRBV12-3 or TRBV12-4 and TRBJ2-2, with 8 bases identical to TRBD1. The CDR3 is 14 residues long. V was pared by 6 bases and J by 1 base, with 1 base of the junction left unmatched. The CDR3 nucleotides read TGTGCCAGCAGGGGGACAGGGAACACCGGGGAGCTGTTTTTT. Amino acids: CASRGTGNTGELFF.

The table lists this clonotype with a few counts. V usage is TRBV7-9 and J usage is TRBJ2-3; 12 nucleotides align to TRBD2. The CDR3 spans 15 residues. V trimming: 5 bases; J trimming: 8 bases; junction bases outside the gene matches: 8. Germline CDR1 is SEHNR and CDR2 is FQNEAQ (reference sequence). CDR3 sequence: CASSRSSGRAGTQYF. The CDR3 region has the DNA TGTGCCAGCAGCCGGTCTAGCGGGAGGGCCGGTACGCAGTATTTT.

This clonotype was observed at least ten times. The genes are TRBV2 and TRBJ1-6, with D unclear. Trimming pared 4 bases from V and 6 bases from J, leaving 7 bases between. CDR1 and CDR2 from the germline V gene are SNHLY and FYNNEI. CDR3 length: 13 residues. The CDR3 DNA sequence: TGTGCCAGCAGTGTTTTCGTTAATTCACCCCTCCACTTT. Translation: CASSVFVNSPLHF. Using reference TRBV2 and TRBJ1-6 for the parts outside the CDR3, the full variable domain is EPEVTQTPSHQVTQMGQEVILRCVPISNHLYFYWYRQILGQKVEFLVSFYNNEISEKSEIFDDQFSVERPDGSNFTLKIRSTKLEDSAMYFCASSVFVNSPLHFGNGTRLTVT.

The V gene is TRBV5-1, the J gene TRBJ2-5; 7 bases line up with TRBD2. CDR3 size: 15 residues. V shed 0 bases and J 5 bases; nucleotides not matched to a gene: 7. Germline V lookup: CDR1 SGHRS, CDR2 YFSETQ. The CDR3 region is CASSLVVGGLETQYF. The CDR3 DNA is TGCGCCAGCAGCTTGGTTGTGGGAGGGCTCGAGACCCAGTACTTC.

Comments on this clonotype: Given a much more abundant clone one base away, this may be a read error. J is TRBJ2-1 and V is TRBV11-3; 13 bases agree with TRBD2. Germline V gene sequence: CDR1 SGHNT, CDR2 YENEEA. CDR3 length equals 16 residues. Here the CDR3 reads CASSRGLAGAYNELFF. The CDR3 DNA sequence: TGTGCCAGCAGCCGAGGACTAGCGGGAGCCTACAATGAGCTGTTCTTC.